Listed below are T cell receptor beta chains from one sample, sequenced in a study of radiotherapy plus CTLA-4 blockade in lung cancer. Method: immunoSEQ multiplex PCR; TCRdb's copy keeps in-frame clones and lacks some. The table lists 70,000 to 90,000 clones, 78% of them singletons, with roughly 22% in the top ten. The sequenced sample was peripheral blood, obtained from a patient treated with radiotherapy plus ipilimumab. Receptors were obtained from a human donor with non-small cell lung cancer whose response to radiotherapy plus ipilimumab could not be evaluated. Some clones in this sample may be carry-over from other donors' samples. Both conserved end residues are part of each CDR3. Fields, in order: J gene, V gene, clone size, D gene, CDR3 protein, CDR3 DNA. The D gene is left open where the match is weak. A row's size may be missing; if present it is once, few, many or a size class.

>TRBJ1-5|TRBV10-2|-|-
CASSESGFFERGSTEDSNQPQHF
TGCGCCAGCAGTGAGTCGGGCTTCTTCGAGAGGGGGTCCACCGAGGATAGCAATCAGCCCCAGCATTTT
>TRBJ2-1|TRBV7-2|few|-
CASSPAGDRGYNEQFF
TGTGCCAGCAGCCCCGCGGGAGACAGGGGCTACAATGAGCAGTTCTTC
>TRBJ2-2|TRBV2|few|-
CASSLRPPNTGELFF
TGTGCCAGCAGTTTGAGGCCTCCGAACACCGGGGAGCTGTTTTTT
>TRBJ1-2|TRBV5-6|-|TRBD1
CASSLGVLDRAGYTF
TGTGCCAGCAGCTTGGGGGTTCTGGACAGGGCTGGCTACACCTTC
>TRBJ2-4|TRBV19|-|-
CASSIGQGLAKNIQYF
TGTGCCAGTAGTATAGGGCAGGGACTAGCCAAAAACATTCAGTACTTC
>TRBJ1-2|TRBV29-1|-|TRBD1
CSVEPGQGLGGYTF
TGCAGCGTTGAACCGGGACAGGGTTTAGGTGGCTACACCTTC
>TRBJ2-1|TRBV27|few|TRBD2
CACCPGGPGNEQFF
TGTGCCTGCTGCCCGGGGGGGCCGGGCAATGAGCAGTTCTTC
>TRBJ2-1|TRBV19|-|TRBD1
CASSARDSEQFF
TGTGCCAGTAGTGCAAGGGACAGCGAGCAGTTCTTC
>TRBJ2-7|TRBV16|-|TRBD1
CASSPQQGLRYEQYF
TGTGCCAGCAGCCCACAACAGGGGCTCCGCTACGAGCAGTACTTC
>TRBJ1-2|TRBV7-3|-|-
CASSLTRDTIYGYTF
TGTGCCAGCAGCTTAACCCGGGACACCATCTATGGCTACACCTTC
>TRBJ1-1|TRBV7-2|once|-
CASSLRARETEAFF
TGTGCCAGCAGCCTCAGGGCCCGCGAAACTGAAGCTTTCTTT
>TRBJ2-4|TRBV10-1|-|-
CASSRRGAAKNIQYF
TGCGCCAGCAGTCGCCGGGGGGCGGCCAAAAACATTCAGTACTTC
>TRBJ1-1|TRBV28|few|-
CASSFGVLGHEAFF
TGTGCCAGCAGTTTCGGCGTTTTGGGACACGAAGCTTTCTTT
>TRBJ1-2|TRBV27|-|TRBD1
CASSFGGQGGGYTF
TGTGCCAGCAGTTTCGGGGGACAGGGAGGGGGCTACACCTTC
>TRBJ1-4|TRBV5-4|-|TRBD1
CASSPDRVHEKLFF
TGTGCCAGCAGCCCGGACAGGGTGCATGAAAAACTGTTTTTT
>TRBJ1-2|TRBV5-4|-|TRBD1
CASSQAGTANYGYTF
TGCGCCAGCAGCCAGGCCGGGACAGCCAACTATGGCTACACCTTC
>TRBJ2-5|TRBV5-1|-|TRBD2
CASSSSGTSQETQYF
TGCGCCAGCAGCTCGTCCGGGACTAGTCAAGAGACCCAGTACTTC
>TRBJ2-1|TRBV7-2|-|TRBD1
CASNPDRADNEQFF
TGTGCCAGCAACCCCGACAGGGCAGACAATGAGCAGTTCTTC
>TRBJ1-2|TRBV6-5|-|-
CASSYSNSGDGYTF
TGTGCCAGCAGTTACTCGAACTCAGGGGATGGCTACACCTTC
>TRBJ1-2|TRBV29-1|-|TRBD1
CSVGGTGQGSGYTF
TGCAGCGTTGGGGGGACGGGACAGGGTAGCGGCTACACCTTC
>TRBJ1-6|TRBV28|-|TRBD1
CASSPKGQGYNSPLHF
TGTGCCAGCAGTCCGAAAGGACAGGGGTATAATTCACCCCTCCACTTT
>TRBJ2-5|TRBV5-1|-|TRBD1
CASSPTGGQETQYF
TGCGCCAGCAGCCCTACAGGGGGCCAAGAGACCCAGTACTTC
>TRBJ1-2|TRBV7-2|-|TRBD1
CASSLGLNRGPAGYTF
TGTGCCAGCAGCTTAGGCCTCAACAGGGGGCCGGCTGGCTACACCTTC
>TRBJ2-7|TRBV7-6|-|TRBD1
CASSPRRGPNEQYF
TGTGCCAGCAGCCCGCGCAGGGGGCCCAACGAGCAGTACTTC
>TRBJ1-2|TRBV4-2|-|TRBD1
CASSHPGDSGSDGYTF
TGTGCCAGCAGCCATCCCGGGGACAGCGGGTCTGACGGCTACACCTTC
>TRBJ2-2|TRBV6-5|few|TRBD1
CASSYTTGWGGELFF
TGTGCCAGCAGTTACACGACAGGGTGGGGCGGGGAGCTGTTTTTT
>TRBJ2-1|TRBV9|-|TRBD1
CASNQDRDNEQFF
TGTGCCAGCAACCAAGACAGGGACAATGAGCAGTTCTTC
>TRBJ2-1|TRBV27|-|TRBD2
CASEPSGGAYNEQFF
TGTGCCAGCGAACCCAGCGGGGGGGCGTACAATGAGCAGTTCTTC
>TRBJ2-5|TRBV11-2|once|-
CASSLGAGQETQYF
TGTGCCAGCAGCTTAGGCGCCGGGCAAGAGACCCAGTACTTC
>TRBJ2-3|TRBV10-2|-|-
CASRLTSTDTQYF
TGCGCCAGCAGGCTTACTAGCACAGATACGCAGTATTTT
>TRBJ2-5|TRBV6-1|-|TRBD1
CASSETDRGPGETQYF
TGTGCCAGCAGTGAAACCGACAGGGGGCCTGGAGAGACCCAGTACTTC
>TRBJ2-3|TRBV5-4|few|TRBD1
CASSDPARGRGTDTQYF
TGTGCCAGCAGCGATCCTGCGAGGGGGCGGGGCACAGATACGCAGTATTTT
>TRBJ2-7|TRBV18|-|TRBD1
CASSPTGDEQYF
TGTGCCAGCTCACCGACAGGGGACGAGCAGTACTTC